These 27 T cell receptor beta chains were all obtained from the same sample, sequenced in a study of blood T cell repertoires in COVID-19. Profiled with immunoSEQ multiplex PCR; TCRdb holds only in-frame clones, not every one. The sample carries 95,000 to 150,000 clones, 84% recorded once. Sequencing was carried out using PBMCs or T cells enriched from blood (not recorded which). Receptors originate from a woman in her 30s who had recovered from COVID-19.

This clone has more than one count but fewer than ten. The CDR3 sequence: CASSPYAGTAYNEQFF. The CDR3 DNA reads TGCGCCAGCAGCCCATACGCCGGGACAGCTTACAATGAGCAGTTCTTC. The chain links TRBV4-1 to TRBJ2-1, with 7 bases aligning to TRBD1. With 4 bases clipped from V and 4 bases from J, the junction kept 10 bases outside the gene matches. The V gene's germline CDR1 is MGHRA and CDR2 YSYEKL. The CDR3 is 16 residues long.

The CDR3 loop is CASDFTPNFRGLSSYEQYF. CDR3 in DNA: TGTGCCAGCGATTTTACCCCTAATTTTAGGGGTCTCAGCTCCTACGAGCAGTACTTC. The chain is built from TRBV21-1 and TRBJ2-7; the table's D gene call, TRBD1, was not cross checked with the DNA. TRBV21-1 is a recognized pseudogene. The CDR3 extends over 19 amino acids.

The gene calls are TRBV4-1 and TRBJ1-1; no clear D gene. This CDR3 is 15 amino acids long. Per germline, CDR1 MGHRA and CDR2 YSYEKL. V lost 4 bases and J lost 3, with 15 bases in between. The CDR3 sequence is CASSPGWREDTEAFF. The CDR3 region has the DNA TGCGCCAGCAGCCCCGGGTGGCGGGAGGACACTGAAGCTTTCTTT.

The rearrangement uses TRBV4-3 and TRBJ1-2; 9 positions agree with TRBD1. The trim removed 3 bases at V and 0 bases at J, leaving 2 bases unmatched. Germline V gene data show CDR1 as LGHNA and CDR2 as YSLEER. The CDR3 loop spans 15 amino acids. The CDR3 protein is CASSQRQGANYGYTF. CDR3 nucleotide sequence: TGCGCCAGCAGCCAGCGACAGGGGGCTAACTATGGCTACACCTTC.

This clone was seen a few times. CDR3 amino acids: CASRTSAGTEAFF. CDR3 coding DNA: TGTGCCAGCAGAACTTCGGCAGGGACTGAAGCTTTCTTT. The rearrangement links TRBV27 to TRBJ1-1, with D possibly TRBD1 on 5 matching bases. Germline V gene data show CDR1 as MNHEY and CDR2 as SMNVEV (reference sequence). The V gene lost 6 bases and the J gene lost 5 bases, with 13 bases spanning the gap. The CDR3 length is 13 residues.

The rearrangement uses TRBV12-3 or TRBV12-4 and TRBJ1-2; no definite D call. V lost 3 bases to trimming and J lost 2 bases, with 7 bases between them. The CDR3 runs 13 residues. As DNA, the CDR3 is TGTGCCAGCAGTTTGGGAGGGAACTATGGCTACACCTTC. It is translated as CASSLGGNYGYTF.

V is TRBV4-2 and J is TRBJ2-1, with 7 bases aligning to TRBD2. This CDR3 has 15 residues. V gave up 4 bases and J gave up 2 bases; unmatched junction bases: 5. CDR1 is LGHNA and CDR2 is YNFKEQ in the germline V gene. CDR3 residues: CASSPLGTTYNEQFF. In DNA, the CDR3 is TGTGCCAGCAGCCCTCTGGGGACTACCTACAATGAGCAGTTCTTC.

V usage is TRBV7-2 and J usage is TRBJ2-3, with 12 bases that match TRBD2. The V gene end was trimmed by 1 base and the J gene end by 0 bases; junction bases not matched to a gene: 8. Per germline, CDR1 SGHTA and CDR2 FQGNSA. This CDR3 has 19 residues. The chain's CDR3 is CASSLVSLAGGVSTDTQYF. CDR3 sequence (DNA): TGTGCCAGCAGCTTAGTAAGCCTAGCGGGGGGGGTTAGCACAGATACGCAGTATTTT.

The rearrangement joins TRBV4-2 to TRBJ2-7; tentatively, D is TRBD1 (5 bases). V dropped 1 base and J dropped 11 bases, with 15 bases sitting between them. CDR1 is LGHNA and CDR2 is YNFKEQ in the germline V gene. The CDR3 length is 13 residues. CDR3 DNA sequence: TGTGCCAGCAGCCAAGGAGAAAGGGGTGAGAAGTACTTC. It encodes CASSQGERGEKYF.

The chain joins TRBV4-3 to TRBJ2-3; 10 positions match TRBD2. Trimming removed 0 bases from V and 2 bases from J; junction bases left unmatched: 8. This CDR3 is built from 18 residues. Looked up from germline, CDR1 is LGHNA and CDR2 is YSLEER. The CDR3 loop is CASSQELAGSSNTDTQYF. CDR3 coding DNA: TGCGCCAGCAGCCAAGAACTAGCGGGGTCTTCAAACACAGATACGCAGTATTTT.

The chain carries TRBV28 and TRBJ1-6; maybe TRBD1 (6 bases). The germline CDR1 and CDR2 sequences are MDHEN and SYDVKM. The CDR3 is 12 amino acids. V was clipped by 3 bases and J by 14 bases, with 11 bases between them. The CDR3, as DNA: TGTGCCAGCAGTTTCGGGGGGCCGTCCCTCCACTTT. Its protein product is CASSFGGPSLHF.

This sequence joins TRBV9 and TRBJ1-2; maybe TRBD1 (5 bases). Germline lookup yields CDR1 SGDLS and CDR2 YYNGEE. This CDR3 is 13 amino acids long. V lost 5 bases, J lost 2 bases, and 10 bases lay in between. CDR3 in DNA: TGTGCCAGCAGTACGACAGAAAACTATGGCTACACCTTC. As protein: CASSTTENYGYTF. The full variable domain, its missing parts supplied by reference TRBV9 and TRBJ1-2, is DSGVTQTPKHLITATGQRVTLRCSPRSGDLSVYWYQQSLDQGLQFLIQYYNGEERAKGNILERFSAQQFPDLHSELNLSSLELGDSALYFCASSTTENYGYTFGSGTRLTVV.

The genes are TRBV7-9 and TRBJ1-6; perhaps TRBD1 as D (6 bases). The CDR3 has 15 amino acids. V lost 5 bases to trimming and J lost 6 bases, with 14 bases between them. Germline CDR1 reads SEHNR; CDR2 reads FQNEAQ (reference sequence). The CDR3 DNA follows: TGTGCCAGCAGCCAGCGGGGGCAGCTTAATTCACCCCTCCACTTT. This encodes CASSQRGQLNSPLHF.

The chain has TRBV29-1 and TRBJ2-7, with D hard to call. The CDR3 covers 11 residues. Germline assignment: CDR1 SQVTM and CDR2 ANQGSEA. The V end lost 6 bases, the J end lost 3 bases, and 9 bases lay between the germline ends. The CDR3 nucleotides read TGCAGCGTGACACAGAACTACGAGCAGTACTTC. Protein product: CSVTQNYEQYF.

This rearrangement joins TRBV5-6 to TRBJ2-7; D ambiguous. This CDR3 comprises 15 residues. The germline gives CDR1 SGHDT, CDR2 YYEEEE. V lost 3 bases and J lost 0, with 13 bases in between. CDR3 in DNA: TGTGCCAGCAGCTCCAGGCGACCCAGCTCCTACGAGCAGTACTTC. This gives the protein CASSSRRPSSYEQYF.

The chain couples TRBV28 to TRBJ1-1; 7 positions agree with TRBD1. The germline V gene encodes CDR1 MDHEN and CDR2 SYDVKM. V lost 7 bases and J lost 5; bases outside the gene matches: 10. CDR3 length equals 14 residues. This CDR3 is CASTHQGGVTEAFF. CDR3 DNA: TGTGCCAGCACTCACCAGGGGGGCGTTACTGAAGCTTTCTTT. The whole variable domain, filled in from reference TRBV28 and TRBJ1-1, reads DVKVTQSSRYLVKRTGEKVFLECVQDMDHENMFWYRQDPGLGLRLIYFSYDVKMKEKGDIPEGYSVSREKKERFSLILESASTNQTSMYLCASTHQGGVTEAFFGQGTRLTVV.

V is TRBV3-1 (or the pseudogene TRBV3-2) and J is TRBJ2-7; TRBD2 agrees at 7 bases. Germline V CDR1 and CDR2: LGHDT, YNNKEL (reference sequence). The CDR3 sequence is 15 residues long. The V and J ends lost 2 bases and 2 bases, in that order; junction bases with no gene match: 6. This CDR3 is CASSQTAGMAYEQYF. The CDR3 DNA is TGTGCCAGCAGCCAAACAGCGGGGATGGCCTACGAGCAGTACTTC.

V usage is TRBV19 and J usage is TRBJ1-1; D is unresolved. CDR3 length: 13 amino acids. Germline V CDR1 and CDR2: LNHDA, SQIVND (reference sequence). V was pared by 6 bases and J by 1 base, with 9 bases between. The CDR3 bases are TGTGCCAGTAGCGTGGAGAAGAACACTGAAGCTTTCTTT. Its protein product is CASSVEKNTEAFF.

The chain recombines TRBV28 with TRBJ2-1, with 8 bases that match TRBD2. This CDR3 region has 15 residues. With V trimmed by 6 bases and J by 6 bases, 10 bases remained unmatched. Per germline, CDR1 MDHEN and CDR2 SYDVKM. The CDR3: CASSPGGAGGNEQFF. The CDR3 DNA reads as TGTGCCAGCAGCCCCGGGGGGGCGGGAGGCAATGAGCAGTTCTTC.

The chain has TRBV24-1 and TRBJ2-1; TRBD2 aligns across 11 bases. The V segment lost 2 bases and the J segment 0 bases; nucleotides outside the gene matches: 2. This CDR3 is built from 17 residues. The germline gives CDR1 KGHDR, CDR2 SFDVKD. The CDR3, as DNA: TGTGCCACCAGTGATTGGGGACTAGCGGACTCCTACAATGAGCAGTTCTTC. Protein: CATSDWGLADSYNEQFF.

This clone was recorded only once. This chain uses TRBV9 with TRBJ2-1; no definite D call. The CDR3 has 13 residues. V lost 6 bases, J lost 8 bases, and 15 bases lay in between. The V gene's germline CDR1 is SGDLS and CDR2 YYNGEE. Here the CDR3 reads CASTPAMGYEQFF. The CDR3 DNA is TGTGCCAGCACCCCGGCTATGGGCTATGAGCAGTTCTTC.

The chain links TRBV21-1 to TRBJ2-7; TRBD2, the table's D call, was not compared with the DNA. TRBV21-1 is a recognized pseudogene. The CDR3 spans 19 residues. The CDR3 coding sequence is TGTGCCAGCAGCAAAGATGGTGGGGAATGGCTAGCGGGGATCTACGAGCAGTACTTC. This gives the protein CASSKDGGEWLAGIYEQYF.

The rearrangement uses TRBV5-4 and TRBJ1-2; TRBD1 is a possible D gene (6 bases). CDR1 and CDR2 (germline): SGHNT, YYREEE (reference sequence). The V and J ends lost 5 bases and 7 bases respectively, with 18 bases between them. CDR3 length: 14 amino acids. This CDR3 is CASRARGGASGYTF. In DNA form, the CDR3 reads TGTGCCAGCAGGGCGAGGGGGGGCGCTAGTGGCTACACCTTC.

The chain recombines TRBV2 with TRBJ1-4; TRBD1 agrees at 9 bases. Germline CDR1 is SNHLY and CDR2 is FYNNEI. CDR3 length: 16 residues. V lost 2 bases, J lost 10 bases, and 11 bases stayed unmatched. The CDR3 here is CASSEYHGQGFGKLFF. The CDR3 DNA reads TGTGCCAGCAGTGAATACCACGGACAGGGGTTTGGAAAACTGTTTTTT.

The chain employs TRBV4-1 and TRBJ2-1, with TRBD2 as a possible D gene (5 bases). V dropped 5 bases and J dropped 6 bases, with 14 bases sitting between them. Germline V lookup: CDR1 MGHRA, CDR2 YSYEKL. The CDR3 totals 14 residues. The CDR3 region is CASSTPPAANEQFF. In DNA form, the CDR3 reads TGCGCCAGCAGCACACCCCCAGCGGCCAATGAGCAGTTCTTC.

This rearrangement joins TRBV7-8 to TRBJ1-4; 9 bases align to TRBD1. This CDR3 comprises 15 residues. The J segment lost 5 bases and the V segment lost 5 bases, leaving 6 bases of the junction unmatched. Germline V gene lookup returns CDR1 SGHVS and CDR2 FQNEAQ. The CDR3 is CASSTRTGANEKLFF. The DNA for the CDR3 is TGTGCCAGCAGCACCCGGACAGGGGCGAATGAAAAACTGTTTTTT.

This clone was observed a handful of times. V and J are TRBV19 and TRBJ1-1, with unresolved D. Per the germline V gene, CDR1 is LNHDA and CDR2 is SQIVND (reference sequence). Trimming took off 1 base at V and 0 bases at J, with 6 bases between the two ends. The CDR3 runs 14 residues. Here the CDR3 DNA reads TGTGCCAGTAGTATAGGGTCGGTGAACACTGAAGCTTTCTTT. Encoded protein: CASSIGSVNTEAFF.